Listed here are 9 T cell receptor beta chains from one sample, sequenced in a study of T-cell reconstitution after alpha-beta-depleted transplantation in children. Researchers prepared the TCRbeta library using unique molecular identifiers, the study reports. From the PCR reads, TCRdb called clonotypes with MiXCR, one entry per CDR3 protein. This sample has more than 550,000 distinct CDR3 sequences; roughly a tenth occur once, and the top ten carry about 4.3%. The sample consisted of PBMCs from the stem cell graft donor, taken from the stem cell graft. All receptors come from a human donor who donated a stem cell graft to a child with acute myeloid leukemia.

The chain uses TRBV11-3 and TRBJ2-2, with D possibly TRBD2 on 5 matching bases. The CDR3 runs to 17 residues. In germline, CDR1 is SGHNT, CDR2 YENEEA. V lost 1 base and J lost 3, with 15 bases in between. In DNA form, the CDR3 reads TGTGCCAGCAGCTTAGGCACAGAGAGCGGCTACACCGGGGAGCTGTTTTTT. Translating gives CASSLGTESGYTGELFF.

Ten or more counts support this clonotype. The junction shows a germline mismatch at one end, possibly a read error. The V call is TRBV7-7, the J call TRBJ2-1; perhaps TRBD2 as D (6 bases). The length of the CDR3 is 15 residues. Per germline, CDR1 SSHAT and CDR2 FNYEAQ (reference sequence). CDR3 bases: TGTGCTAGCAGCTTAGACGGGAGCACCTACAATGAGCAGTTCTTC. The encoded protein is CASSLDGSTYNEQFF.

Concerning this clonotype itself: A much larger clone lies a single base off, so this may be a read error. The V and J genes are TRBV12-3 or TRBV12-4 and TRBJ1-2; 7 bases match TRBD1. The CDR3 runs 14 residues. The CDR3 loop reads CVSSLGGHLAGYTF. The CDR3 coding sequence is TGTGTCAGCAGTTTAGGGGGCCACCTTGCTGGCTACACCTTC.

This clonotype was counted at least ten times. The chain has TRBV18 and TRBJ1-1; TRBD1 aligns across 9 bases. With 4 bases clipped from V and 6 bases from J, the junction kept 18 bases outside the gene matches. From germline, CDR1 is KGHSH and CDR2 LQKENI. There are 18 residues in the CDR3. The CDR3 sequence: CASSLTAGTGNDVAEAFF. Here the CDR3 DNA reads TGTGCCAGCTCACTAACTGCCGGGACAGGGAACGATGTCGCTGAAGCTTTCTTT. Variable domain in full (rest from reference TRBV18 and TRBJ1-1): NAGVMQNPRHLVRRRGQEARLRCSPMKGHSHVYWYRQLPEEGLKFMVYLQKENIIDESGMPKERFSAEFPKEGPSILRIQQVVRGDSAAYFCASSLTAGTGNDVAEAFFGQGTRLTVV.

This chain links TRBV20-1 with TRBJ1-5; D gene unclear. This CDR3 contains 14 residues. V was cut by 3 bases and J by 5 bases, with 14 bases left in between. Germline V gene data show CDR1 as DFQATT and CDR2 as SNEGSKA (reference sequence). The chain's CDR3 is CSASPRTKDQPQHF. CDR3 nucleotides: TGCAGTGCTAGCCCGAGAACAAAGGATCAGCCCCAGCATTTT.

The table lists this clonotype with a few counts. The genes are TRBV5-1 and TRBJ2-5; D may be TRBD1 or TRBD2 (6 bases each). The CDR3 runs to 15 residues. CDR1 is SGHRS and CDR2 is YFSETQ in the germline V gene. Trimming took 3 bases from V and 3 from J, leaving 15 bases between them. This CDR3 reads CASSSTGGGEETQYF. CDR3 nucleotide sequence: TGCGCCAGCAGCTCGACAGGAGGAGGGGAAGAGACCCAGTACTTC. The full variable domain, in which reference TRBV5-1 and TRBJ2-5 provide the parts outside the CDR3, is KAGVTQTPRYLIKTRGQQVTLSCSPISGHRSVSWYQQTPGQGLQFLFEYFSETQRNKGNFPGRFSGRQFSNSRSEMNVSTLELGDSALYLCASSSTGGGEETQYFGPGTRLLVL.

The chain couples TRBV20-1 to TRBJ1-2; D is possibly TRBD1 (6 bases). CDR3 length equals 13 residues. Germline V gene lookup returns CDR1 DFQATT and CDR2 SNEGSKA (reference sequence). Trimming shortened V by 6 bases and J by 3 bases, and 14 bases separated the two germline ends. The CDR3 is CSAAGRGYYGYTF. Here the CDR3 DNA reads TGCAGTGCAGCGGGCAGGGGCTACTATGGCTACACCTTC.

There are many counts of this clonotype. This CDR3 is CASSFAPGTGPNYGYTF. In DNA, the CDR3 is TGTGCCAGCAGTTTCGCTCCCGGGACAGGGCCAAATTATGGCTACACCTTC. The rearrangement uses TRBV12-3 or TRBV12-4 and TRBJ1-2, with 9 bases fitting TRBD1. V lost 3 bases to trimming and J lost 5 bases; unmatched junction nucleotides: 13. The CDR3 runs to 17 residues.

This clonotype came up many times. The chain employs TRBV15 and TRBJ2-1, with 7 bases identical to TRBD1. Trimming at V came to 4 bases and at J to 0 bases, leaving 9 bases not matched to a gene. The CDR3 covers 17 residues. Germline V gene lookup returns CDR1 LNHNV and CDR2 YYDKDF (reference sequence). The CDR3 sequence is CATSKRDRPSSYNEQFF. DNA of the CDR3: TGTGCCACCAGCAAACGGGACAGACCGAGCTCCTACAATGAGCAGTTCTTC.